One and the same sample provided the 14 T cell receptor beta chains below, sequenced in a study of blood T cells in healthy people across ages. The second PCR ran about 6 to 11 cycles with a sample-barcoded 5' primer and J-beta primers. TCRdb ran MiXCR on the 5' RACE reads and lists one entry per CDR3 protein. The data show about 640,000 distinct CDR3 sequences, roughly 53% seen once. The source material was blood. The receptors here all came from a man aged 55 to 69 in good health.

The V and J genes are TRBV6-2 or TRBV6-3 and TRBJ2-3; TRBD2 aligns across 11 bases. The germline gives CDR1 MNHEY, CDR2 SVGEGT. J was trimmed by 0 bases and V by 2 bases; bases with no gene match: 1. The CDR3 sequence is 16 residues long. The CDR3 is CASSYGTSGSTDTQYF. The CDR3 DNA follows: TGTGCCAGCAGTTACGGGACTAGCGGTAGCACAGATACGCAGTATTTT.

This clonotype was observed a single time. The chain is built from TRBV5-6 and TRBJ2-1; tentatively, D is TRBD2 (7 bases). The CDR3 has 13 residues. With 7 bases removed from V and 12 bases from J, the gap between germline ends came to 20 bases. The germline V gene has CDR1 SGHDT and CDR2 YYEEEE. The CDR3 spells CASGPGEGSWQFF. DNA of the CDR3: TGTGCCAGCGGGCCAGGGGAGGGGAGCTGGCAGTTCTTC.

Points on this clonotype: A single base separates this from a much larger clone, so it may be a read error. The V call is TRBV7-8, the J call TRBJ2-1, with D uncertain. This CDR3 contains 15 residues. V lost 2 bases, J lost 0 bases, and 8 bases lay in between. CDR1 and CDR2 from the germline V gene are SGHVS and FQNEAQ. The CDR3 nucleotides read TGTGCCAGCAGCTTACCCTCAAGCTCCTACAATGAGCAGTTCTTC. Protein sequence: CASSLPSSSYNEQFF.

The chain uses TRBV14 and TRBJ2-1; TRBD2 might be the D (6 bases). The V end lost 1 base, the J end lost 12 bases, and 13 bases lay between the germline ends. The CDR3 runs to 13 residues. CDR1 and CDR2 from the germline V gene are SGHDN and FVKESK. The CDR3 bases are TGTGCCAGCAGCCAAGGACGGGCCGGGAGGCAGTTCTTC. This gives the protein CASSQGRAGRQFF.

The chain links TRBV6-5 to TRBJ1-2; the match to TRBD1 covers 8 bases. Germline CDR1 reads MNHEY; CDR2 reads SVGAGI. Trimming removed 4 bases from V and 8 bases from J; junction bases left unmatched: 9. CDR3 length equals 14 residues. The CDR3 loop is CASSFGQGFGGYTF. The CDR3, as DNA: TGTGCCAGCAGTTTCGGACAGGGTTTTGGGGGCTACACCTTC.

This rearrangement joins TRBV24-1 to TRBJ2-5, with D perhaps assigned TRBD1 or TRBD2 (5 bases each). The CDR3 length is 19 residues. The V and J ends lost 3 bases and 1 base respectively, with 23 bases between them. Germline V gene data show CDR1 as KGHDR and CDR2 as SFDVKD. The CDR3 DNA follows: TGTGCCACCAGTGATCAGGGAGCAATCCAGGACGATCCCCAAGAGACCCAGTACTTC. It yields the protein CATSDQGAIQDDPQETQYF.

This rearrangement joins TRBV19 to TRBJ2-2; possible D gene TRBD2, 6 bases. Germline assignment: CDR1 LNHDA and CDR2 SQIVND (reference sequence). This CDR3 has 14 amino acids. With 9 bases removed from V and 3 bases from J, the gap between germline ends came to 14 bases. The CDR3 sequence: CASAPWGDTGELFF. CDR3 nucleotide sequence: TGTGCCAGCGCCCCATGGGGGGACACCGGGGAGCTGTTTTTT.

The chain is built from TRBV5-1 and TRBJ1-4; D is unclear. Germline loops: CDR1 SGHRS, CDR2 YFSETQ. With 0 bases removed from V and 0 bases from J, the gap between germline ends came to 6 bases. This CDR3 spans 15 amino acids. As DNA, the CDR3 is TGCGCCAGCAGCTTGGCCACCTCAACTAATGAAAAACTGTTTTTT. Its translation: CASSLATSTNEKLFF.

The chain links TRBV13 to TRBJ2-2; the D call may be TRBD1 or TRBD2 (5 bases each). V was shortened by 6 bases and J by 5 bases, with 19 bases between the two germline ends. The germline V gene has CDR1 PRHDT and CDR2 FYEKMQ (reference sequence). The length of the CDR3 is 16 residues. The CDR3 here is CASRPRWGYLTGELFF. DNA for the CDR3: TGTGCCAGCAGGCCAAGGTGGGGGTACTTGACCGGGGAGCTGTTTTTT.

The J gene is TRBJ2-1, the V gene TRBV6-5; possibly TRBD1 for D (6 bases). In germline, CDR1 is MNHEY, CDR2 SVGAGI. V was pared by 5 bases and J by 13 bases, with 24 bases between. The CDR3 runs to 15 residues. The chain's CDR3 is CASSAIGGDQETQFF. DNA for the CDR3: TGTGCCAGCAGTGCTATAGGGGGTGACCAAGAGACCCAGTTCTTC.

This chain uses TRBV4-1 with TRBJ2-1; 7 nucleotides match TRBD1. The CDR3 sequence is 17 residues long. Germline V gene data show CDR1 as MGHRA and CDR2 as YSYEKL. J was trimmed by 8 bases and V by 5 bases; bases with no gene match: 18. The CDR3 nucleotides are TGCGCCAGCAGCACGCGCGCCCCGGGACAGATGTACGATGAGCAGTTCTTC. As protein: CASSTRAPGQMYDEQFF.

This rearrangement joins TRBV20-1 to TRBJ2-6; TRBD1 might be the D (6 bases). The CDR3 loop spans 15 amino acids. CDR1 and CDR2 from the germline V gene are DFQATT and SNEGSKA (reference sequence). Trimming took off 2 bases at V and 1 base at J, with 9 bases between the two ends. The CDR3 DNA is TGCAGTGCTAGATCGCAGGGGTCTGGGGCCAACGTCCTGACTTTC. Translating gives CSARSQGSGANVLTF.

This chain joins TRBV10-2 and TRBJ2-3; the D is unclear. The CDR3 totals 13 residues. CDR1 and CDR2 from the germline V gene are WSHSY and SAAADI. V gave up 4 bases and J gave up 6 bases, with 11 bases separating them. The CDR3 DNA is TGCGCCAGCAGTGGCGAGCGCTGGGATACGCAGTATTTT. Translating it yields CASSGERWDTQYF.

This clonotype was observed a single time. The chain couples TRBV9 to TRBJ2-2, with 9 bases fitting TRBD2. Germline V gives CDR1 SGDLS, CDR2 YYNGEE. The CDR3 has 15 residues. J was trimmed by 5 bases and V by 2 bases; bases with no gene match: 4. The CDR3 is CASSVGTSLTGELFF. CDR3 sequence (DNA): TGTGCCAGCAGCGTCGGGACTAGCCTAACCGGGGAGCTGTTTTTT.